These 32 T cell receptor beta chains were sequenced from one sample in a study of T cell repertoires in aging, cancer and after chemotherapy (dated by TCRdb to between 2018 and 2021). Genomic DNA extracted from peripheral blood, rather than sorted cells or RNA, was used as the source for amplification of TCR beta rearrangements. Sequenced using an Illumina MiSeq. Rearranged TRB sequences spanning V, D and J segments were amplified in a multiplex touch-down PCR with a mixed TRB-A/B primer pool. TCRdb reprocessing: public reads trimmed at Q25 with fastp, clones called with MiXCR, in-frame beta chains kept. Every CDR3 protein is listed once, alongside the most common genes and DNA of its rows. This sample is represented by about 11,000 distinct CDR3 sequences; more than 20% of them were singletons. The top ten clones comprise 1.5% to 2% of the sample. Sequenced sample: blood. The receptors shown here come from a human donor in good health.

V usage is TRBV27 and J usage is TRBJ2-5; 8 nucleotides agree with TRBD2. CDR1 and CDR2 from the germline V gene are MNHEY and SMNVEV (reference sequence). Germline trimming cut 4 bases from V and 5 bases from J; bases unmatched to any gene: 9. The CDR3 contains 15 residues. DNA of the CDR3: TGTGCCAGCAGTTCGTCCGGGGGGGCCACGGAGACCCAGTACTTC. Its protein product is CASSSSGGATETQYF.

This clonotype ranks as medium-sized. The chain joins TRBV6-5 to TRBJ1-2; maybe TRBD1 (5 bases). The CDR3 totals 14 residues. The V end lost 7 bases, the J end lost 4 bases, and 16 bases lay between the germline ends. CDR1 MNHEY and CDR2 SVGAGI come from the germline V gene. The CDR3 DNA is TGTGCCAGCACCCGACTTGGGGCCGCCTATGGCTACACCTTC. It specifies CASTRLGAAYGYTF.

Notes on this clonotype: A much larger clone differs from this one at a single base, so this may be a read error. The J gene is TRBJ2-1, the V gene TRBV6-1; either TRBD1 or TRBD2 may supply D (7 bases each). Between the trimmed V and J ends, which lost 6 bases and 8 bases, there was a span of 17 bases. Germline CDR1 reads MNHNS; CDR2 reads SASEGT. This CDR3 has 14 amino acids. The CDR3 region is CASSIRQGGDEQFF. The DNA for the CDR3 is TGTGCCAGCAGCATTAGACAGGGAGGGGATGAGCAGTTCTTC.

The chain links TRBV20-1 to TRBJ1-6, with D maybe TRBD1 (5 bases). Germline V gives CDR1 DFQATT, CDR2 SNEGSKA (reference sequence). V lost 0 bases, J lost 14 bases, and 20 bases lay in between. There are 15 residues in the CDR3. CDR3 bases: TGCAGTGCTAGAGATCCGGGGCCAAATCACATGGCCCTCCACTTT. This codes for CSARDPGPNHMALHF.

This clonotype is categorized as medium-sized. The gene calls are TRBV6-2 or TRBV6-3 and TRBJ1-6, with D possibly TRBD1 on 5 matching bases. From germline, CDR1 is MNHEY and CDR2 SVGEGT. This CDR3 has 14 residues. Trimming left V 2 bases short and J 9 bases short, with 11 bases between. The CDR3 sequence: CASSYQGGPSPLHF. CDR3 coding DNA: TGTGCCAGCAGTTACCAGGGTGGCCCTTCACCCCTCCACTTT.

Judged by abundance, this clonotype is medium-sized. This chain links TRBV15 with TRBJ2-7; 8 bases fit TRBD1. CDR1 is LNHNV and CDR2 is YYDKDF in the germline V gene (reference sequence). The V and J ends lost 4 bases and 3 bases, in that order; junction bases with no gene match: 5. The length of the CDR3 is 14 residues. CDR3 nucleotides: TGTGCCACCAGCAAGGACAGGGTGGACTACGAGCAGTACTTC. Protein product: CATSKDRVDYEQYF.

This clonotype is labeled medium-sized. V is TRBV20-1 and J is TRBJ2-3; 8 positions match TRBD2. The V and J ends lost 0 bases and 4 bases, in that order; junction bases with no gene match: 12. Germline assignment: CDR1 DFQATT and CDR2 SNEGSKA (reference sequence). The CDR3 consists of 17 residues. CDR3 protein: CSARDSTGTRHPDTQYF. CDR3 DNA sequence: TGCAGTGCTAGAGACTCCACCGGGACTAGGCATCCAGATACGCAGTATTTT.

This clonotype is termed medium-sized (0.01 to 0.1%). The chain uses TRBV14 and TRBJ2-7; D gene uncertain. Germline assignment: CDR1 SGHDN and CDR2 FVKESK. V lost 4 bases and J 2 bases, leaving 3 bases between the germline ends. The CDR3 is 11 residues long. CDR3 nucleotide sequence: TGTGCCAGCAGCCTCGCCTACGAGCAGTACTTC. It translates to CASSLAYEQYF.

This chain uses TRBV20-1 with TRBJ2-7; 11 bases fit TRBD2. V dropped 2 bases and J dropped 0; count of bases not matched to a gene: 24. Germline assignment: CDR1 DFQATT and CDR2 SNEGSKA (reference sequence). This CDR3 region has 22 residues. CDR3 sequence (DNA): TGCAGTGCTAGACCACTATTCCGACTAGCGGGGAGTGGGGGGACATCCTCCTACGAGCAGTACTTC. It codes for CSARPLFRLAGSGGTSSYEQYF.

Comment on this clonotype: A much larger clone lies one base from this, so it may be a read error. The rearrangement links TRBV6-5 to TRBJ1-2; D not certain. Germline CDR1 MNHEY, CDR2 SVGAGI. This CDR3 contains 10 residues. Trimming stripped 10 bases from V and 5 bases from J, with 8 bases between. In nucleotides, the CDR3 is TGTGCCAACAGAGGGTATGGCTACACCTTC. Encoded protein: CANRGYGYTF.

About this clonotype: A much more abundant neighbour one base away suggests this may be a read error. The V call is TRBV7-2, the J call TRBJ1-6; 7 bases map to TRBD1. J lost 7 bases, V lost 4 bases, and 4 bases had no gene match. The CDR3 is 14 residues long. Germline V lookup: CDR1 SGHTA, CDR2 FQGNSA. The DNA for the CDR3 is TGTGCCAGCAGCTCCGGGACAGACAATTCACCCCTCCACTTT. Translation gives CASSSGTDNSPLHF. Filled out from reference TRBV7-2 and TRBJ1-6, the complete variable domain reads GAGVSQSPSNKVTEKGKDVELRCDPISGHTALYWYRQSLGQGLEFLIYFQGNSAPDKSGLPSDRFSAERTGGSVSTLTIQRTQQEDSAVYLCASSSGTDNSPLHFGNGTRLTVT.

The chain couples TRBV4-1 to TRBJ1-4; D ambiguous. V shed 1 base and J shed 3 bases, with 21 bases lying between them. Germline V lookup: CDR1 MGHRA, CDR2 YSYEKL. This CDR3 has 19 amino acids. CDR3 in DNA: TGCGCCAGCAGCCAAGTTCGAAAGCTATCGACAAGCCCTAATGAAAAACTGTTTTTT. It codes for CASSQVRKLSTSPNEKLFF.

This clonotype is a singleton in its sample. This rearrangement joins TRBV6-5 to TRBJ2-3; 8 positions agree with TRBD1. Germline values: CDR1 MNHEY, CDR2 SVGAGI. Unmatched junction bases numbered 5, after V lost 5 bases and J lost 1 base. The CDR3 length is 15 residues. CDR3 sequence (DNA): TGTGCCAGCAGTCCCGGACAGGGCGGCACAGATACGCAGTATTTT. It is translated as CASSPGQGGTDTQYF.

The chain couples TRBV25-1 to TRBJ2-2; 10 positions agree with TRBD1. J gave up 0 bases and V 3 bases, and 10 bases lay outside the gene matches. The germline gives CDR1 MGHDK, CDR2 SYGVNS. This CDR3 has 19 amino acids. In DNA form, the CDR3 reads TGTGCCAGCAGTGATCCGACAGGGGGCGAAGGGGCGAACACCGGGGAGCTGTTTTTT. As protein: CASSDPTGGEGANTGELFF.

The rearrangement uses TRBV5-1 and TRBJ2-2; TRBD2 is a possible D gene (5 bases). This CDR3 has 14 residues. CDR1 SGHRS and CDR2 YFSETQ come from the germline V gene. Trimming took off 4 bases at V and 0 bases at J, with 7 bases between the two ends. CDR3 sequence: CASSPGTNTGELFF. In DNA, the CDR3 is TGCGCCAGCAGCCCCGGGACGAACACCGGGGAGCTGTTTTTT.

This clonotype was recorded a few times. The J gene is TRBJ2-3, the V gene TRBV13; D gene unclear. Germline loops: CDR1 PRHDT, CDR2 FYEKMQ (reference sequence). This CDR3 region has 14 residues. The V and J ends lost 1 base and 4 bases respectively, with 9 bases between them. Here the CDR3 reads CASSLDKRADTQYF. The CDR3 DNA follows: TGTGCCAGCAGCTTAGATAAGCGCGCAGATACGCAGTATTTT.

The chain combines TRBV6-2 or TRBV6-3 with TRBJ1-2; the D is unclear. Germline V gene lookup returns CDR1 MNHEY and CDR2 SVGEGT. The ends were cut back, 0 bases at V and 11 bases at J, with 7 bases in the middle. The CDR3 is 11 residues long. The CDR3 nucleotides are TGTGCCAGCAGTTACTCTGCGAAGTACACCTTC. It yields the protein CASSYSAKYTF.

In this sample, this clonotype turned up a few times. V usage is TRBV7-3 and J usage is TRBJ2-2; D unresolved. CDR3 length: 14 residues. The V gene lost 3 bases and the J gene lost 3 bases, with 8 bases spanning the gap. Germline assignment: CDR1 SGHTA and CDR2 FQGTGA. The CDR3 protein is CASSFSVHTGELFF. CDR3 in DNA: TGTGCCAGCAGCTTTTCAGTCCACACCGGGGAGCTGTTTTTT.

This clonotype has more than one count but fewer than ten. The chain uses TRBV20-1 and TRBJ2-3; TRBD2 agrees at 14 bases. The CDR3 totals 18 residues. The germline gives CDR1 DFQATT, CDR2 SNEGSKA (reference sequence). Unmatched junction bases numbered 14, after V lost 5 bases and J lost 4 bases. In nucleotides, the CDR3 is TGCAGTGCTCCTGCCCGACTAGCGGGGGGGCGAGCCCCAGATACGCAGTATTTT. It is translated as CSAPARLAGGRAPDTQYF.

In the case of this clonotype: With a much larger clone just one base away, this may be a read error. This CDR3 fails to terminate in the conserved phenylalanine or tryptophan, so it likely reflects a read error. V and J are TRBV7-9 and TRBJ1-2; D uncertain. Germline CDR1 SEHNR, CDR2 FQNEAQ (reference sequence). The CDR3 spans 15 residues. Between the trimmed V and J ends, which lost 5 bases and 6 bases, there was a span of 19 bases. The CDR3 region is CASSQTKGGENGYTL. As DNA, the CDR3 is TGTGCCAGCAGCCAAACAAAGGGCGGGGAAAATGGCTACACCTTA.

This clonotype was recorded a few times. This sequence joins TRBV7-9 and TRBJ2-1; 7 bases are a match to TRBD1. The CDR3 length is 16 residues. Per germline, CDR1 SEHNR and CDR2 FQNEAQ (reference sequence). Losses at the gene ends were 6 bases for V and 4 bases for J; bases not matched to a gene: 12. The DNA for the CDR3 is TGTGCCAGCAGTCCCAAAAGTCCGGGACAGTACAATGAGCAGTTCTTC. Its translation is CASSPKSPGQYNEQFF.

This chain connects TRBV6-1 to TRBJ2-6; unclear D gene. Trimming pared 6 bases from V and 0 bases from J, leaving 9 bases between. Germline V lookup: CDR1 MNHNS, CDR2 SASEGT. This CDR3 is built from 15 residues. This chain's CDR3 is CASRPGLSGANVLTF. CDR3 DNA: TGTGCCAGCAGACCCGGTCTCTCTGGGGCCAACGTCCTGACTTTC.

The chain employs TRBV28 and TRBJ2-7, with no clear D. The CDR3 contains 14 residues. Trimming took 8 bases from V and 0 from J, leaving 14 bases between them. Germline V gene data show CDR1 as MDHEN and CDR2 as SYDVKM. The CDR3 is CASRGGVSSYEQYF. The CDR3 nucleotides read TGTGCCAGCCGAGGTGGCGTAAGCTCCTACGAGCAGTACTTC.

This clonotype rates as medium-sized. J is TRBJ1-6 and V is TRBV29-1; 8 bases map to TRBD1. The CDR3 has 14 amino acids. The junction had 16 bases not matched to a gene; V was cut back by 8 bases and J by 13 bases. Germline-derived CDR1 and CDR2 are SQVTM and ANQGSEA. The CDR3 DNA reads TGCAGCCAGACAGCTGGACAGGGTAAACCGCCCCTCCACTTT. This gives the protein CSQTAGQGKPPLHF. Based on the CDR3 plus reference TRBV29-1 and TRBJ1-6, the full variable domain is SAVISQKPSRDICQRGTSLTIQCQVDSQVTMMFWYRQQPGQSLTLIATANQGSEATYESGFVIDKFPISRPNLTFSTLTVSNMSPEDSSIYLCSQTAGQGKPPLHFGNGTRLTVT.

For this clonotype: The junction departs from germline at one end; a sequencing error may be responsible. This chain connects TRBV5-1 to TRBJ1-1; the D gene is possibly TRBD1 (5 bases). Germline V CDR1 and CDR2: SGHRS, YFSETQ. The CDR3 has 17 residues. The CDR3 spells CASSLYHITGPPRGAFF. CDR3 in DNA: TGTGCCAGCAGCTTATACCACATAACGGGACCCCCCCGAGGAGCTTTCTTT.

In its sample, this clonotype ranks as medium-sized. The genes are TRBV12-3 or TRBV12-4 and TRBJ2-7, with 8 bases aligning to TRBD1. Trimming took 3 bases from V and 0 from J; bases not matched to a gene: 4. The CDR3 runs to 15 residues. CDR3 sequence reads: CASSFRTGHSYEQYF. The DNA of the CDR3 is TGTGCCAGCAGTTTTAGGACAGGGCACTCCTACGAGCAGTACTTC.

A few counts support this clonotype. The genes are TRBV7-6 and TRBJ2-1, with D maybe TRBD2 (7 bases). The CDR3 is made up of 14 amino acids. CDR1 and CDR2 from the germline V gene are SGHVS and FNYEAQ. Trimming shortened V by 5 bases and J by 6 bases, and 14 bases separated the two germline ends. The CDR3 loop reads CASSAGGHSNEQFF. For the CDR3, the DNA is TGTGCCAGCAGCGCCGGGGGGCATAGCAATGAGCAGTTCTTC.

This clonotype has a handful of counts. The genes are TRBV18 and TRBJ2-1; 9 positions agree with TRBD2. The V segment lost 3 bases and the J segment 9 bases; nucleotides outside the gene matches: 12. This CDR3 has 16 amino acids. Germline values: CDR1 KGHSH, CDR2 LQKENI. This chain's CDR3 is CASSPLSGGPPGEQFF. The DNA of the CDR3 is TGTGCCAGCTCACCCCTTAGCGGGGGCCCTCCGGGTGAGCAGTTCTTC.

The CDR3 DNA follows: TGTGCCAGCAGCCAAAGCGCTTGGGACGAGCAGTACTTC. It specifies CASSQSAWDEQYF. The chain joins TRBV14 to TRBJ2-7; unclear D gene. CDR1 SGHDN and CDR2 FVKESK come from the germline V gene. This CDR3 spans 13 amino acids. V lost 2 bases, J lost 5 bases, and 10 bases lay in between.

For the CDR3, the DNA is TGTGCCAGCTCACCACGCCAGACGAACACTGAAGCTTTCTTT. Translating it yields CASSPRQTNTEAFF. The chain recombines TRBV18 with TRBJ1-1; D gene ambiguous. Germline V gene sequence: CDR1 KGHSH, CDR2 LQKENI. This CDR3 has 14 amino acids. The V and J ends lost 1 base and 1 base respectively, with 7 bases between them. Variable domain in full (rest from reference TRBV18 and TRBJ1-1): NAGVMQNPRHLVRRRGQEARLRCSPMKGHSHVYWYRQLPEEGLKFMVYLQKENIIDESGMPKERFSAEFPKEGPSILRIQQVVRGDSAAYFCASSPRQTNTEAFFGQGTRLTVV.

In its sample, this clonotype is medium-sized. The J gene is TRBJ2-7, the V gene TRBV7-9, with TRBD2 matching over 7 bases. The length of the CDR3 is 14 residues. From germline, CDR1 is SEHNR and CDR2 FQNEAQ (reference sequence). V lost 3 bases and J lost 3; bases outside the gene matches: 5. The CDR3 here is CASSLAGEVYEQYF. CDR3 sequence (DNA): TGTGCCAGCAGCTTGGCGGGAGAGGTCTACGAGCAGTACTTC.

The rearrangement links TRBV20-1 to TRBJ2-3, with a tentative D call TRBD1 (5 bases). CDR1 and CDR2 from the germline V gene are DFQATT and SNEGSKA (reference sequence). Trimming pared 4 bases from V and 1 base from J, leaving 12 bases between. This CDR3 has 14 amino acids. CDR3 DNA sequence: TGCAGTGCTACCCGAGGACAACGCACAGATACGCAGTATTTT. It codes for CSATRGQRTDTQYF.